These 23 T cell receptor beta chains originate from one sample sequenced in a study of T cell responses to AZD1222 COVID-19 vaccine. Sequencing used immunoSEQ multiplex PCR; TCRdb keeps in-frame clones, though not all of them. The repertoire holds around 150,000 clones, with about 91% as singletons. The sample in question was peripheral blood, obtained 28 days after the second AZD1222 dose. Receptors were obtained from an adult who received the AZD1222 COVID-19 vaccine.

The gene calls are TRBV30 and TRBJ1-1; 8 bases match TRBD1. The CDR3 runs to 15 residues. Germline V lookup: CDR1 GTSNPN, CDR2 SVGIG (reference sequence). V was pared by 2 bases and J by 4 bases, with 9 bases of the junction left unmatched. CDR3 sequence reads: CAWSPRGQGGTEAFF. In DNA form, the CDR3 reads TGTGCCTGGAGTCCCAGAGGACAGGGCGGCACTGAAGCTTTCTTT.

The CDR3 here is CASSTRTGYEQYF. The CDR3 nucleotides read TGTGCCAGCAGCACCCGGACAGGGTACGAGCAGTACTTC. The J gene is TRBJ2-7, the V gene TRBV9, with TRBD1 matching over 8 bases. The CDR3 consists of 13 residues. Germline V gene sequence: CDR1 SGDLS, CDR2 YYNGEE. Losses at the gene ends were 4 bases for V and 4 bases for J; bases not matched to a gene: 4. Full variable domain (rest looked up from reference TRBV9 and TRBJ2-7): DSGVTQTPKHLITATGQRVTLRCSPRSGDLSVYWYQQSLDQGLQFLIQYYNGEERAKGNILERFSAQQFPDLHSELNLSSLELGDSALYFCASSTRTGYEQYFGPGTRLTVT.

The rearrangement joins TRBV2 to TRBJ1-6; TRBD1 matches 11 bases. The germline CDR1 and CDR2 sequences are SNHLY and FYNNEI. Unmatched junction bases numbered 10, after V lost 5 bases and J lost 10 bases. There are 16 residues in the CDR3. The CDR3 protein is CASSTPDRGLRSPLHF. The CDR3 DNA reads TGTGCCAGCAGTACCCCGGACAGGGGGCTTCGGTCACCCCTCCACTTT.

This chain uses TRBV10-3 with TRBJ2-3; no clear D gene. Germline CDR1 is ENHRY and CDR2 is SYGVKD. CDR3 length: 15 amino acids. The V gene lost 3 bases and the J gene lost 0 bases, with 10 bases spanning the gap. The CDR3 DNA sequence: TGTGCCATCAGTGATGGGTGGGCTAGCACAGATACGCAGTATTTT. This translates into CAISDGWASTDTQYF.

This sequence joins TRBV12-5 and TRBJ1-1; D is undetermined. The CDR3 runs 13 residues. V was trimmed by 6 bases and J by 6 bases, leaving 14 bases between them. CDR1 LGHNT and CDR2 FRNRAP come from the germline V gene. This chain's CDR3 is CASGLSGSPEAFF. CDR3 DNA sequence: TGTGCTAGTGGACTTTCGGGCAGCCCTGAAGCTTTCTTT.

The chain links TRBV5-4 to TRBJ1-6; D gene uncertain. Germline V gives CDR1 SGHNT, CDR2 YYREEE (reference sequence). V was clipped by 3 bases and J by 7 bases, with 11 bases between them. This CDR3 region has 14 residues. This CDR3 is CASSYFTINSPLHF. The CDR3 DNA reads TGTGCCAGCAGCTATTTTACGATCAATTCACCCCTCCACTTT. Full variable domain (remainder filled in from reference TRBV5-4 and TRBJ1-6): ETGVTQSPTHLIKTRGQQVTLRCSSQSGHNTVSWYQQALGQGPQFIFQYYREEENGRGNFPPRFSGLQFPNYSSELNVNALELDDSALYLCASSYFTINSPLHFGNGTRLTVT.

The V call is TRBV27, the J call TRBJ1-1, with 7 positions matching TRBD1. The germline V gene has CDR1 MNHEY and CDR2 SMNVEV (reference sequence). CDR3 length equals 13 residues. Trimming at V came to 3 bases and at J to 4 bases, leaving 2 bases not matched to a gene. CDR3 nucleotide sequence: TGTGCCAGCAGTTTGAGGACAGGCACTGAAGCTTTCTTT. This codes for CASSLRTGTEAFF.

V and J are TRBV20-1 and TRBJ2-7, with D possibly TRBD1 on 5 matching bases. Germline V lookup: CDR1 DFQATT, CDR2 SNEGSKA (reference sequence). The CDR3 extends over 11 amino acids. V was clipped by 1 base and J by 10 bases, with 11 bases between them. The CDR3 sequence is CSARADSHQYF. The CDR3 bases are TGCAGTGCTAGAGCTGACAGCCACCAGTACTTC.

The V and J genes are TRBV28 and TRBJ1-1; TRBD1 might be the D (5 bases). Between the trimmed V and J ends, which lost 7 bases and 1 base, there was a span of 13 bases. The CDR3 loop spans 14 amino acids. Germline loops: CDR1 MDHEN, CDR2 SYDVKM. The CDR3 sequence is CASKDGGENTEAFF. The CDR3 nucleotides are TGTGCCAGCAAGGACGGGGGGGAGAACACTGAAGCTTTCTTT.

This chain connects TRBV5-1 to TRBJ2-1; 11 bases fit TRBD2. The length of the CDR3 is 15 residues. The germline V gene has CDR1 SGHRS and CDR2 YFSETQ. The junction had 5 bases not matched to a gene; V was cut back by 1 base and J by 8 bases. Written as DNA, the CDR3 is TGCGCCAGCAGCTTGATTAGCGGGAGGGCCGATGAGCAGTTCTTC. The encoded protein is CASSLISGRADEQFF.

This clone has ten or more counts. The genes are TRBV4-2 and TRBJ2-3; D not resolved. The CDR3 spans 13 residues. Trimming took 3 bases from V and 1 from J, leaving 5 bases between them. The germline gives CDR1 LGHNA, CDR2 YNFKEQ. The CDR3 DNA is TGTGCCAGCAGCCATCCGGGCACAGATACGCAGTATTTT. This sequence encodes CASSHPGTDTQYF.

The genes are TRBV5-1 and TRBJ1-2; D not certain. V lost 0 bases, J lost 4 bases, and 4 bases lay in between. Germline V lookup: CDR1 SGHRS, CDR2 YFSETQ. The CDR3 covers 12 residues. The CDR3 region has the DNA TGCGCCAGCAGCTTGGACACCTATGGCTACACCTTC. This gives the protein CASSLDTYGYTF.

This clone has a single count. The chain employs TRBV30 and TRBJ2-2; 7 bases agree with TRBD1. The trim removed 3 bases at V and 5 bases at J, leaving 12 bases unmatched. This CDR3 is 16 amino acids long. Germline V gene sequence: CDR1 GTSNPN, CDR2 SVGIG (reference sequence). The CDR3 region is CAWRGLGTDDTGELFF. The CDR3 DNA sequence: TGTGCCTGGAGGGGGCTGGGGACAGACGATACCGGGGAGCTGTTTTTT.

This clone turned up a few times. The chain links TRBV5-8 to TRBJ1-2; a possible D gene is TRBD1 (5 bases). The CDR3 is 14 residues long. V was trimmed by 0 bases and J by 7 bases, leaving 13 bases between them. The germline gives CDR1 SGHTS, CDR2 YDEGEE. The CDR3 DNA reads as TGTGCCAGCAGCTTGGATCAGGGTATTGGTGGCTACACCTTC. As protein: CASSLDQGIGGYTF. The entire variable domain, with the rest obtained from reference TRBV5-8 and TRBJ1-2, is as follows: EAGVTQSPTHLIKTRGQQATLRCSPISGHTSVYWYQQALGLGLQFLLWYDEGEERNRGNFPPRFSGRQFPNYSSELNVNALELEDSALYLCASSLDQGIGGYTFGSGTRLTVV.

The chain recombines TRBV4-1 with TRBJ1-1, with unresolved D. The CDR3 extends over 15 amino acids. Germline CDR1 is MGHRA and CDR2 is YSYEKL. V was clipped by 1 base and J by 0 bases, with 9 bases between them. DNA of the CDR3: TGCGCCAGCAGCCAAGTTCGCGAAATGAACACTGAAGCTTTCTTT. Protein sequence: CASSQVREMNTEAFF.

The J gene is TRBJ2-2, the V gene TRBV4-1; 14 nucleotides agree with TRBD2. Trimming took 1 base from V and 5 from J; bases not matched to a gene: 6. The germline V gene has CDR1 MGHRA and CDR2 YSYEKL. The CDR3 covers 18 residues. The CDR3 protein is CASSQGGLAGVGTGELFF. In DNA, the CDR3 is TGCGCCAGCAGCCAAGGGGGACTAGCGGGAGTAGGGACCGGGGAGCTGTTTTTT.

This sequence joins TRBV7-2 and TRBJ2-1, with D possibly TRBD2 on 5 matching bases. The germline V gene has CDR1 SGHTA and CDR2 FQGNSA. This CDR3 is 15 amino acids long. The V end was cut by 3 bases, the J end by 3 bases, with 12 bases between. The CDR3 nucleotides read TGTGCCAGCAGCTTTACCGTCGGGGACTACAATGAGCAGTTCTTC. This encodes CASSFTVGDYNEQFF.

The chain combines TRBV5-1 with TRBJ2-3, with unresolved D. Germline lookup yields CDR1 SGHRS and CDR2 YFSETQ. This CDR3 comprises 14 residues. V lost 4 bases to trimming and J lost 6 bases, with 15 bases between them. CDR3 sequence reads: CASSLSWVADTQYF. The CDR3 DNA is TGCGCCAGCAGCCTCTCCTGGGTCGCCGATACGCAGTATTTT.

The chain's CDR3 is CASSRVPNRGQGRGNEQFF. The CDR3 coding sequence is TGTGCCAGCAGCCGAGTCCCGAACAGGGGTCAGGGTAGGGGTAATGAGCAGTTCTTC. The chain combines TRBV7-9 with TRBJ2-1, with 7 nucleotides matching TRBD1. The germline gives CDR1 SEHNR, CDR2 FQNEAQ (reference sequence). The CDR3 is 19 residues long. The trim removed 5 bases at V and 7 bases at J, leaving 23 bases unmatched. Drawing the rest from reference TRBV7-9 and TRBJ2-1, the complete variable domain is DTGVSQNPRHKITKRGQNVTFRCDPISEHNRLYWYRQTLGQGPEFLTYFQNEAQLEKSRLLSDRFSAERPKGSFSTLEIQRTEQGDSAMYLCASSRVPNRGQGRGNEQFFGPGTRLTVL.

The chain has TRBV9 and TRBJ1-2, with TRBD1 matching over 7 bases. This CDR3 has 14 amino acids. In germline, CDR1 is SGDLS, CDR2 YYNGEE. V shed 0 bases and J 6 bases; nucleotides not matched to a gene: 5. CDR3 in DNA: TGTGCCAGCAGCGTAGCTTACAGGGGTGATGGCTACACCTTC. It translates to CASSVAYRGDGYTF.

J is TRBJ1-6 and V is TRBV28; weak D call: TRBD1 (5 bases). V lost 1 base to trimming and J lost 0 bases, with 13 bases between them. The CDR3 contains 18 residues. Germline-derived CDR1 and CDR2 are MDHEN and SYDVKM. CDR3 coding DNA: TGTGCCAGCAGTTTATCAGGGACTTTCACCTCCTATAATTCACCCCTCCACTTT. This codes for CASSLSGTFTSYNSPLHF.

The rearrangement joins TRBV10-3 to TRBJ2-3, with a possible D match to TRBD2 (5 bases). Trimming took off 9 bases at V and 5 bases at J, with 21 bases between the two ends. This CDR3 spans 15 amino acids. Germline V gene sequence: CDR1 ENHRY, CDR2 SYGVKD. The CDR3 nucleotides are TGTGCCATTTCCGAGGGATTGTCTAGGGTAGATACGCAGTATTTT. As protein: CAISEGLSRVDTQYF.

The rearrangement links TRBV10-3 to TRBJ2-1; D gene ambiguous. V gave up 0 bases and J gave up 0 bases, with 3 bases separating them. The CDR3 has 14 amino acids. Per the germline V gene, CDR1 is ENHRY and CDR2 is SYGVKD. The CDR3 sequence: CAISESRSYNEQFF. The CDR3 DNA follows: TGTGCCATCAGTGAGTCACGCTCCTACAATGAGCAGTTCTTC.